The T cell receptor beta chain described here comes from a study of blood T cells in healthy people across ages. CDR3 size: 14 residues. V dropped 4 bases and J dropped 4 bases, with 12 bases sitting between them. Germline lookup yields CDR1 KGHDR and CDR2 SFDVKD. The use of a sample-barcoded 5' primer and a J-beta primer mix characterized a second PCR of roughly 7 to 12 cycles. TCRdb re-derived calls from the 5' RACE reads in MiXCR, one entry per CDR3 protein. The sample lists 1.8 million or so distinct CDR3 sequences; about 39% were seen once. J is TRBJ1-2 and V is TRBV24-1; a weak D match, TRBD1 (5 bases). Sequencing was carried out using blood. The sequence derives from a human donor in good health. CDR3 nucleotide sequence: TGTGCCACCAGTGACACCGGCGGGGGCTATGGCTACACCTTC. This encodes CATSDTGGGYGYTF.